This T cell receptor beta chain was documented in a study of shared clonotypes between healthy human individuals. Study overall: With ages of 18 to 49, the donors were two women and a few men. Overall study results and limits: Memory subsets had estimated richness that was generally smaller than that of naive subsets. A handful of donors had roughly 5% of their naive CD4 clonotypes in common.

J lost 2 bases, V lost 3 bases, and 3 bases had no gene match. CDR1 and CDR2 from the germline V gene are LNHDA and SQIVND (reference sequence). This CDR3 contains 14 residues. Source study methods: Junction-only sequences without quality scores came from ImmunoSEQ, so filtering differed. Profiling relied on immunoSEQ multiplex PCR, and the TCRdb table lists in-frame clones only, not all of them. That table is the source of V, J and clone size, and D and trimming were worked out from the DNA. The data contain 2 million to 2.5 million clones, around 92% of them singletons. With respect to this clone: The antigen is unknown.

This receptor was identified in a man younger than 35 in good health. Some clones in this sample may be carry-over from other donors' samples. The V gene is TRBV19, the J gene TRBJ1-2; 7 nucleotides match TRBD1. The specimen was naive CD4+ T cells from PBMCs. Subset here: CD45RA+ positively selected. The CDR3 DNA sequence: TGTGCCAGTAGTATTGGGGACAGAAACTATGGCTACACCTTC. Translated, it gives CASSIGDRNYGYTF.